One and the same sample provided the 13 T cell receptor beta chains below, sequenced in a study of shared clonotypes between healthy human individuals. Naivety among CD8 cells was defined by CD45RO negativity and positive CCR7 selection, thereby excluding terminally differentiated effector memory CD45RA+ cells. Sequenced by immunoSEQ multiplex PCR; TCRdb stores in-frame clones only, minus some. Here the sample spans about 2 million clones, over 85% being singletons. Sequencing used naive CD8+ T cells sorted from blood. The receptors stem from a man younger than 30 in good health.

The CDR3 loop is CASSLVLGDTEAFF. In DNA, the CDR3 is TGTGCCAGCAGCTTAGTTTTAGGGGACACTGAAGCTTTCTTT. The V gene is TRBV11-2, the J gene TRBJ1-1; possibly TRBD1 for D (5 bases). CDR1 SGHAT and CDR2 FQNNGV come from the germline V gene. CDR3 length: 14 residues. Between the trimmed V and J ends, which lost 1 base and 3 bases, there was a span of 9 bases. The full variable domain, rest sourced from reference TRBV11-2 and TRBJ1-1, is EAGVAQSPRYKIIEKRQSVAFWCNPISGHATLYWYQQILGQGPKLLIQFQNNGVVDDSQLPKDRFSAERLKGVDSTLKIQPAKLEDSAVYLCASSLVLGDTEAFFGQGTRLTVV.

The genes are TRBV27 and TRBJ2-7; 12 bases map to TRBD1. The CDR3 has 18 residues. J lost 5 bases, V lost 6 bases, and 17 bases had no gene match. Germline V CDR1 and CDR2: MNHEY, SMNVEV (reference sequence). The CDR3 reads CASSPLSPEGQGAHEQYF. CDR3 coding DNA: TGTGCCAGCAGCCCTTTATCCCCGGAGGGACAGGGGGCCCACGAGCAGTACTTC.

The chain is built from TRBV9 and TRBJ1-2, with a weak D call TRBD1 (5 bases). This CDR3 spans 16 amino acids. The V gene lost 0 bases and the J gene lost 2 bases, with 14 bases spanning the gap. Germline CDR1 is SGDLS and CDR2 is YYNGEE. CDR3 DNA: TGTGCCAGCAGCGTAGCTCGGGACGGGGGGAACTATGGCTACACCTTC. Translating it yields CASSVARDGGNYGYTF.

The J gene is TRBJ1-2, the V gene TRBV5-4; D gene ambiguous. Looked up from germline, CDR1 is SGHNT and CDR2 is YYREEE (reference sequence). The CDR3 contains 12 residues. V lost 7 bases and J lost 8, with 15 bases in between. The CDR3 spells CASGFSPDGYTF. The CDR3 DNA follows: TGTGCCAGCGGATTCTCCCCAGACGGCTACACCTTC.

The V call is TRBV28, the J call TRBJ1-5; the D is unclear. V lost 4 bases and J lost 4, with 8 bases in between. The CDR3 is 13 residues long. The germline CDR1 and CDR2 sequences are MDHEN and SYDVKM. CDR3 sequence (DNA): TGTGCCAGCAGTTCAGGCAGAAATCAGCCCCAGCATTTT. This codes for CASSSGRNQPQHF.

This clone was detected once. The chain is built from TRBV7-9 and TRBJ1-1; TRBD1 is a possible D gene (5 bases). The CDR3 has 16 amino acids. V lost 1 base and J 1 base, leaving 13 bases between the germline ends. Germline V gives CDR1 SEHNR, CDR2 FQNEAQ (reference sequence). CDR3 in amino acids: CASSLDPWGGNTEAFF. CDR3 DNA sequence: TGTGCCAGCAGCTTAGACCCCTGGGGGGGGAACACTGAAGCTTTCTTT.

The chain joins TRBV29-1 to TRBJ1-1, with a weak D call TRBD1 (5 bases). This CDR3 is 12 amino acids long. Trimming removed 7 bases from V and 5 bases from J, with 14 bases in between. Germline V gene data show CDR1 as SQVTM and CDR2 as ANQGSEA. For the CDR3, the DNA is TGCAGCGCCGAATATGGGGGGACTGAAGCTTTCTTT. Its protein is CSAEYGGTEAFF.

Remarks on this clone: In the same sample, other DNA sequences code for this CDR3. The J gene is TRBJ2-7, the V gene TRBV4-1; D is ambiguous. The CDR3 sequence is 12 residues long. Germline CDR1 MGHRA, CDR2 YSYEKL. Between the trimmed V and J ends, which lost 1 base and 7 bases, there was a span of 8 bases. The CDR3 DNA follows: TGCGCCAGCAGCCAAGTGGTAGGAGAGCAGTACTTC. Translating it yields CASSQVVGEQYF.

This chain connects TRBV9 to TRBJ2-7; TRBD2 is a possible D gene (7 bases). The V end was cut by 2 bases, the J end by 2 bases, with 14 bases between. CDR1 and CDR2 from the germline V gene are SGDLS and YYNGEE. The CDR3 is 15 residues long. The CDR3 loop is CASSVGGDMAYEQYF. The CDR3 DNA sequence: TGTGCCAGCAGCGTTGGGGGGGACATGGCCTACGAGCAGTACTTC.

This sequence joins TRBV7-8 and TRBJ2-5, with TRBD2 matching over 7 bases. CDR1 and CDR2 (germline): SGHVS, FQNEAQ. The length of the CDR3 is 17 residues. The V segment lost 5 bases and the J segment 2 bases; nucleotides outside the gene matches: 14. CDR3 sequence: CASSPFFAGVTQETQYF. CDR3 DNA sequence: TGTGCCAGCAGCCCCTTTTTCGCGGGGGTGACTCAAGAGACCCAGTACTTC.

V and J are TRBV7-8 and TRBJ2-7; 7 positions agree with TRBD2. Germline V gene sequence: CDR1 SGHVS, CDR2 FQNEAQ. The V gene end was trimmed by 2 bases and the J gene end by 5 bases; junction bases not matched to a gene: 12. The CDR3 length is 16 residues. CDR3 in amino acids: CASSLWGREGLHEQYF. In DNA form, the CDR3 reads TGTGCCAGCAGCTTATGGGGGAGGGAGGGGCTCCACGAGCAGTACTTC. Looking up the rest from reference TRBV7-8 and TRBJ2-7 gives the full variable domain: GAGVSQSPRYKVAKRGQDVALRCDPISGHVSLFWYQQALGQGPEFLTYFQNEAQLDKSGLPSDRFFAERPEGSVSTLKIQRTQQEDSAVYLCASSLWGREGLHEQYFGPGTRLTVT.

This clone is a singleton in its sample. CDR3 sequence: CASSELALLSYEQYF. Written as DNA, the CDR3 is TGTGCCAGCAGTGAATTGGCGCTATTATCCTACGAGCAGTACTTC. V and J are TRBV6-1 and TRBJ2-7; D call uncertain. Looked up from germline, CDR1 is MNHNS and CDR2 is SASEGT. V was trimmed by 2 bases and J by 1 base, leaving 12 bases between them. CDR3 length: 15 amino acids.

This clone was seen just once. The CDR3 region has the DNA TGTGCCAGCAGCTTGAATCGGGACAGCCCCTACGAGCAGTACTTC. Its protein is CASSLNRDSPYEQYF. V usage is TRBV5-6 and J usage is TRBJ2-7; 7 bases line up with TRBD1. J gave up 2 bases and V 1 base, and 6 bases lay outside the gene matches. This CDR3 spans 15 amino acids. Germline V gives CDR1 SGHDT, CDR2 YYEEEE.